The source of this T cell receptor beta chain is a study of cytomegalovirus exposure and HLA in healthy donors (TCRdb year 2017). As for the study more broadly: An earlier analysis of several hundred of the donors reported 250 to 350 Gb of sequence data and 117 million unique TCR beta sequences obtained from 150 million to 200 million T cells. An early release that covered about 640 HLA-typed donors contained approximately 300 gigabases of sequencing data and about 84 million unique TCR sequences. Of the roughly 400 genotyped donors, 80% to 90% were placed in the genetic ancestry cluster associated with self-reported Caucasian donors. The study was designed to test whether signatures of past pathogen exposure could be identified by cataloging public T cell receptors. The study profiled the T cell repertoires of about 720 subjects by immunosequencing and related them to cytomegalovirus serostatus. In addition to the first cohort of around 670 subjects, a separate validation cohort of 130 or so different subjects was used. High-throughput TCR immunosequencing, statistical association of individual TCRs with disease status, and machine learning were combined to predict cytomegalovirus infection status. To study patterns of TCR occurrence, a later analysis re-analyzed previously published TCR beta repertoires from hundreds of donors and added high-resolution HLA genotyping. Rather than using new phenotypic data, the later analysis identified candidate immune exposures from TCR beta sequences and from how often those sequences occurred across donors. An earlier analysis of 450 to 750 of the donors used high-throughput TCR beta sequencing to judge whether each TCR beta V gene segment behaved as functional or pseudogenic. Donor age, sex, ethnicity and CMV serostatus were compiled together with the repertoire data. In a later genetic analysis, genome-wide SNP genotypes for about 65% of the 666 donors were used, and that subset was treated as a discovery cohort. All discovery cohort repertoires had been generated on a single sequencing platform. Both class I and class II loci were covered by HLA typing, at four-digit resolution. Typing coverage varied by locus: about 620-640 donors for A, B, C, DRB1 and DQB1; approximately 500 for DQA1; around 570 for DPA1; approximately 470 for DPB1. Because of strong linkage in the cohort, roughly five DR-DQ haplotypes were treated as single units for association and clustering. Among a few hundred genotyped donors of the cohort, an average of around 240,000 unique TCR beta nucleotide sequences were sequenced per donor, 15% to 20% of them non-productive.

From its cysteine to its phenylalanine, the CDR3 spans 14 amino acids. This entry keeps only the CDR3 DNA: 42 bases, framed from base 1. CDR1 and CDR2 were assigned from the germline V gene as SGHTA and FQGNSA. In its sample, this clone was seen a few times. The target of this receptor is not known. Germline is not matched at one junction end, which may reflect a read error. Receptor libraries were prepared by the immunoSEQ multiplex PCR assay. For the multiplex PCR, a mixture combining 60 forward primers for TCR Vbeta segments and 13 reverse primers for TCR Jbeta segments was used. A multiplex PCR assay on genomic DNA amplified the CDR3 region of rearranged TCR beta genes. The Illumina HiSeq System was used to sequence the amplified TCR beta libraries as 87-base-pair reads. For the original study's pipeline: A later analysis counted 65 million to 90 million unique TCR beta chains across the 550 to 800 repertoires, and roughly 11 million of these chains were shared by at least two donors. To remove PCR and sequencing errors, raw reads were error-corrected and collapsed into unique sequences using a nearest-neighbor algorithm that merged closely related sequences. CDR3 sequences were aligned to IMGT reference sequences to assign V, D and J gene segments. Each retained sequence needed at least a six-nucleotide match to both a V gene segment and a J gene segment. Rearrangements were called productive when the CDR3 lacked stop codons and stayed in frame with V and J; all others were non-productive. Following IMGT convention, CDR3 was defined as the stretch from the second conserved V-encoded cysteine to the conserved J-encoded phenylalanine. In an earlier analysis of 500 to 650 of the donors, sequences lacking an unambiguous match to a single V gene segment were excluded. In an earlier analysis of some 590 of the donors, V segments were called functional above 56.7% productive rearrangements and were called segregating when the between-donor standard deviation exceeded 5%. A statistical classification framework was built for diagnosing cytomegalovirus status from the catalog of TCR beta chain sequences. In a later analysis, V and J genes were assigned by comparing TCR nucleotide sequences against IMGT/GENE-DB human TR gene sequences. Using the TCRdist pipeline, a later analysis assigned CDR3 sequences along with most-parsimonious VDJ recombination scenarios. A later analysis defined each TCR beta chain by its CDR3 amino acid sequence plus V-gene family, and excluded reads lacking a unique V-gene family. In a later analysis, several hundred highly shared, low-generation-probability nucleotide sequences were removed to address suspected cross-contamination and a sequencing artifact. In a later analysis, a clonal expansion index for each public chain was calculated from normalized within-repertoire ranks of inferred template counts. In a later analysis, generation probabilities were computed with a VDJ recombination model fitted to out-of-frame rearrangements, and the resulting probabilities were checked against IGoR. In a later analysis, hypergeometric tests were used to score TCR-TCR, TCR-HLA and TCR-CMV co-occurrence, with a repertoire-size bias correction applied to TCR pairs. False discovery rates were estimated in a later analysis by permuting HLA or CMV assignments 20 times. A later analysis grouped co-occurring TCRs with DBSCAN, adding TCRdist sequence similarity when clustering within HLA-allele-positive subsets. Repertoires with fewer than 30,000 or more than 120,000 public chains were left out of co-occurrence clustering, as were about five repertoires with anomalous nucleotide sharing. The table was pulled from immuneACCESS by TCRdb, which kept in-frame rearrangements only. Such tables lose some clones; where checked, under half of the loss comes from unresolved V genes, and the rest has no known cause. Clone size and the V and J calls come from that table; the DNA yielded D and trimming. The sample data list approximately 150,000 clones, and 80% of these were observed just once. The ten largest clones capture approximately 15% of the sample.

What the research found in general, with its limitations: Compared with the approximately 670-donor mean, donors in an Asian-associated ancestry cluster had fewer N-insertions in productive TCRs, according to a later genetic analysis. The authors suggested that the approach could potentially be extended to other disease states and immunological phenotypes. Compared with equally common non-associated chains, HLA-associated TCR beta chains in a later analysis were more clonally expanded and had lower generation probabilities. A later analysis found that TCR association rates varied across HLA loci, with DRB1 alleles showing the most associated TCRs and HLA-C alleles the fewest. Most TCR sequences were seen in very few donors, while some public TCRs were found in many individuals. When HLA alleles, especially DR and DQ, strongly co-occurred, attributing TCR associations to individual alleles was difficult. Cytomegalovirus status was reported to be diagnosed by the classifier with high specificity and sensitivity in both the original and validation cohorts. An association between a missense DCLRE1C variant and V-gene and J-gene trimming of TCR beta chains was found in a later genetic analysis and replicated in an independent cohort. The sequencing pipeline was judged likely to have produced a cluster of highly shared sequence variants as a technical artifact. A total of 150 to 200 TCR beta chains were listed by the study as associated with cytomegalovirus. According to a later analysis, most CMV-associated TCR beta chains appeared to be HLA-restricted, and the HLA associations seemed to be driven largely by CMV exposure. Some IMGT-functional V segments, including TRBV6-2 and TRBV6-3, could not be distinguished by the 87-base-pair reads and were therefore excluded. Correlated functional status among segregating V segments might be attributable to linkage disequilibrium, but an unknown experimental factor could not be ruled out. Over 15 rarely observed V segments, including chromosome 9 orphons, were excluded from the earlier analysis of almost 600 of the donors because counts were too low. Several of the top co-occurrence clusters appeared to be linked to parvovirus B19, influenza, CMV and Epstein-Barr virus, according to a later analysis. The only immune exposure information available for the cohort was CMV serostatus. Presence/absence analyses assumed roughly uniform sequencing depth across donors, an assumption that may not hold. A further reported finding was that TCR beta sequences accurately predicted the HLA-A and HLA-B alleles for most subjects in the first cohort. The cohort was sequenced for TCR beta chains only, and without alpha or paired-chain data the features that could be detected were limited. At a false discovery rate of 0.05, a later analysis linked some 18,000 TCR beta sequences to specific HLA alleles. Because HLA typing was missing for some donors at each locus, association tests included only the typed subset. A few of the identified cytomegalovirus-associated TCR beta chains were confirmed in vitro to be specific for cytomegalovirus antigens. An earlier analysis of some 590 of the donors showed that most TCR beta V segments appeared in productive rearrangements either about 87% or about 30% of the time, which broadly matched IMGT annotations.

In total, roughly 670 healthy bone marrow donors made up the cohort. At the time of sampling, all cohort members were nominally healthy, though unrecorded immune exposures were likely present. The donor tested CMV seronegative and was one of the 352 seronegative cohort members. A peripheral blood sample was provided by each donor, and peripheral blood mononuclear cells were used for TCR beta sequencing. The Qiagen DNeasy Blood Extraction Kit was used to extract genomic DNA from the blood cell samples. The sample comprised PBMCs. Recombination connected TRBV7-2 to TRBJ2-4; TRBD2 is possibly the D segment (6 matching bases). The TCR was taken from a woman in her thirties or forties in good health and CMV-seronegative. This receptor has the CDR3 CASSPELAKNSQYF. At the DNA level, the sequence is TGTGCCAGCAGCCCCGAACTAGCCAAAAACAGTCAGTACTTC. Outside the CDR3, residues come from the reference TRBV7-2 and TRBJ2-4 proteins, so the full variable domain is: GAGVSQSPSNKVTEKGKDVELRCDPISGHTALYWYRQSLGQGLEFLIYFQGNSAPDKSGLPSDRFSAERTGGSVSTLTIQRTQQEDSAVYLCASSPELAKNSQYFGAGTRLSVL.